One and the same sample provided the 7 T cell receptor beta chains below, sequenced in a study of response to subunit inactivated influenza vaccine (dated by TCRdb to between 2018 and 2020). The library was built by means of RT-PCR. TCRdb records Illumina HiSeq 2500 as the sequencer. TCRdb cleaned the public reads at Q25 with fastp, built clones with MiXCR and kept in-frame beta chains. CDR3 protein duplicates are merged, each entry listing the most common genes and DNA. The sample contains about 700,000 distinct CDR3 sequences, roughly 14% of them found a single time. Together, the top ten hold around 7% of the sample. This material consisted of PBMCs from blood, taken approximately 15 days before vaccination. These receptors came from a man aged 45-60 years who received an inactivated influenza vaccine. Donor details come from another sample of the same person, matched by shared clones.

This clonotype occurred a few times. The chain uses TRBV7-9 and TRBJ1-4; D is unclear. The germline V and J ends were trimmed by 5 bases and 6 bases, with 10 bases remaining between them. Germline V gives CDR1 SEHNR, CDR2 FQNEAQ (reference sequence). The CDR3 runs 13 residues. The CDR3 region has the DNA TGTGCCAGCAGCGGAGCCGCGGATGAAAAACTGTTTTTT. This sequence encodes CASSGAADEKLFF.

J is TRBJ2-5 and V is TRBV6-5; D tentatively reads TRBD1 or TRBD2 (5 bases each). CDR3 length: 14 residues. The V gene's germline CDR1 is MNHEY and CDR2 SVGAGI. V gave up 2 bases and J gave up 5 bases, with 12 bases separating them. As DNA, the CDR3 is TGTGCCAGCAGTTACCGGGACCGGAGGGAGACCCAGTACTTC. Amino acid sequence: CASSYRDRRETQYF.

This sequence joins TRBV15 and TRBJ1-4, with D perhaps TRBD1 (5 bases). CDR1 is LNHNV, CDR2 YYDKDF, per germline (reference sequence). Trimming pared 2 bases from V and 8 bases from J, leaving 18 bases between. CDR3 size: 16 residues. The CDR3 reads CATSRKWGGEDEKLFF. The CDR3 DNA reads TGTGCCACCAGCAGAAAATGGGGAGGGGAGGACGAAAAACTGTTTTTT. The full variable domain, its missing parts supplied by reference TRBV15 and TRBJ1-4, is DAMVIQNPRYQVTQFGKPVTLSCSQTLNHNVMYWYQQKSSQAPKLLFHYYDKDFNNEADTPDNFQSRRPNTSFCFLDIRSPGLGDTAMYLCATSRKWGGEDEKLFFGSGTQLSVL.

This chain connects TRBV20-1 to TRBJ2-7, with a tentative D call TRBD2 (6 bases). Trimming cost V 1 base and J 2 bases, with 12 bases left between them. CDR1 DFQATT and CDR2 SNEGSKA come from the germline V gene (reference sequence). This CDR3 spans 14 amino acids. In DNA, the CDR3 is TGCAGTGCTAGAGTCGGTAGCGGTGCCTACGAGCAGTACTTC. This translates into CSARVGSGAYEQYF.

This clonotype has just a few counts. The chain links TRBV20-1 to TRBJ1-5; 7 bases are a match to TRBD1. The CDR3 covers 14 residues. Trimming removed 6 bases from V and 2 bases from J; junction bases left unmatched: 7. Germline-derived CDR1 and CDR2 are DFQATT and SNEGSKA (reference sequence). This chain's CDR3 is CSAKQGSGNQPQHF. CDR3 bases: TGCAGTGCCAAACAGGGGTCAGGCAATCAGCCCCAGCATTTT.

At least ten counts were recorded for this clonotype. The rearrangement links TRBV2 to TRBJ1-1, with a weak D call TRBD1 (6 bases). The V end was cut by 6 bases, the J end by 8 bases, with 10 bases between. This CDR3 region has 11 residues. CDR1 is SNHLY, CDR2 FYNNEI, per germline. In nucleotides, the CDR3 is TGTGCCAGCAGGGGACAAATAGAAGCTTTCTTT. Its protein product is CASRGQIEAFF. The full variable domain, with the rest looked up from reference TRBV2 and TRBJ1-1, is EPEVTQTPSHQVTQMGQEVILRCVPISNHLYFYWYRQILGQKVEFLVSFYNNEISEKSEIFDDQFSVERPDGSNFTLKIRSTKLEDSAMYFCASRGQIEAFFGQGTRLTVV.

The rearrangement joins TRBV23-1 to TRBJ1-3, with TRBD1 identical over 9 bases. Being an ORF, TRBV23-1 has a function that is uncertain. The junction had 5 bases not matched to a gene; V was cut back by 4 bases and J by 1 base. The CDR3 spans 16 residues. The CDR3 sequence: CASSRRDRDSGNTIYF. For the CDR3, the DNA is TGCGCCAGCAGTCGCCGGGACAGGGATTCTGGAAACACCATATATTTT.